This T cell receptor (beta chain) appears in the sequencing data of a study of blood T cell repertoires in COVID-19. Whole-study context: PBMCs, B-cell-depleted T cells, or T cells provided the cDNA or gDNA that made up the material.

This study enrolled people aged about 18 to 100 from about two dozen US geographic areas. Symptom resolution, clearance, or two negative PCRs marked donors in Cohort 3 as recovered. The CDR3 sequence is 16 residues long. CDR1 and CDR2 (germline): ENHRY, SYGVKD. J lost 2 bases, V lost 3 bases, and 9 bases had no gene match. This clone was recorded a few times. Per the original data handling: The authors estimated nucleated cell counts from reference gene primer amplification. Assay: immunoSEQ multiplex PCR; the TCRdb copy retains only in-frame clones and omits some. That table is the source of V, J and clone size, and D and trimming were worked out from the DNA. The sample holds around 300,000 clones, 88% seen once.

The sequence was collected from a woman in her thirties who had recovered from COVID-19. The sequenced sample consisted of PBMCs or T cells enriched from blood (not recorded which). The V and J genes are TRBV10-3 and TRBJ2-5, with TRBD1 identical over 7 bases. In DNA form, the CDR3 reads TGTGCCATCAGTGACTCATGGGGACAGACACAAGAGACCCAGTACTTC. Translated, it gives CAISDSWGQTQETQYF.